This T cell receptor beta chain was observed in a study of blood T cells in healthy people across ages. For the second PCR, which ran for 7 to 11 cycles, a sample-barcoded 5' primer and a J-beta primer mix were used. TCRdb redid the calling of the 5' RACE reads with MiXCR, one entry per CDR3 protein. The top ten hold just under 9% of the sample, which has 500,000 to 550,000 distinct CDR3 sequences, about 25% seen once. The CDR3 totals 15 residues. Trimming took 6 bases from V and 6 from J; bases not matched to a gene: 10. Germline assignment: CDR1 SNHLY and CDR2 FYNNEI. This same sample was also taken into another study, of T cells of mothers and their children.

The sequenced material came from blood. The TCR sequence derives from a boy aged 10-17 years in good health. The chain employs TRBV2 and TRBJ2-1, with TRBD1 matching over 8 bases. The CDR3 sequence is CASRVRTGSSNEQFF. In DNA form, the CDR3 reads TGTGCCAGCAGAGTAAGGACAGGGAGCTCCAATGAGCAGTTCTTC.